A selection of T cell receptor beta chains follows, all from one sample in a study of T cells in Graves' hyperthyroidism and ophthalmopathy. TCRdb analysed the multiplex PCR reads with MiXCR anew, one entry per CDR3 protein. The sample lists approximately 600,000 distinct CDR3 sequences, 11% to 15% seen once, with about 7% in the top ten. Input material: blood. These TCRs come from a woman aged 18-29 years with Graves' ophthalmopathy. CDR3s include the opening cysteine and the closing phenylalanine or tryptophan. Fields, in order: J gene, V gene, D gene, clone size, CDR3 protein, CDR3 DNA. A D gene is named only where the DNA matches it firmly. Not all rows give a size; the values are once, few, many and, for expanded clones, a class.

>TRBJ1-2|TRBV19|TRBD1|NA
CASSQTGIYGYTF
TGTGCCAGTAGTCAGACAGGGATCTATGGCTACACCTTC
>TRBJ2-1|TRBV7-2|TRBD2|NA
CASSLGLAGGSNEQFF
TGTGCCAGCAGCCTGGGACTAGCGGGAGGGTCTAATGAGCAGTTCTTC
>TRBJ1-1|TRBV27|NA|many
CASSRQISGTEAFF
TGTGCCAGCAGCAGACAGATCTCAGGGACTGAAGCTTTCTTT
>TRBJ2-5|TRBV30|TRBD2|many
CAWIRAGGETQYF
TGTGCCTGGATCCGGGCGGGAGGGGAGACCCAGTACTTC
>TRBJ2-1|TRBV5-1|TRBD2|NA
CASSRGLATNEQFF
TGCGCCAGCAGCAGGGGACTAGCGACCAATGAGCAGTTCTTC
>TRBJ2-1|TRBV7-3|NA|many
CASSLTWATSYNEQFF
TGTGCCAGCAGCTTAACATGGGCAACCTCCTACAATGAGCAGTTCTTC
>TRBJ1-6|TRBV10-3|NA|many
CAISESSTAYNSPLHF
TGTGCCATCAGTGAGTCTTCCACCGCTTATAATTCACCCCTCCACTTT
>TRBJ2-3|TRBV5-1|TRBD2|many
CASSSSLAATDTQYF
TGCGCCAGCAGCTCCTCACTAGCGGCCACAGATACGCAGTATTTT
>TRBJ2-6|TRBV7-9|TRBD1|NA
CASSLGGQGISGANVLTF
TGTGCCAGCAGCTTGGGCGGACAGGGAATCTCTGGGGCCAACGTCCTGACTTTC
>TRBJ2-4|TRBV6-2/TRBV6-3|NA|many
CASNQPRSGAKNIQYF
TGTGCCAGCAACCAACCCAGGTCGGGGGCCAAAAACATTCAGTACTTC
>TRBJ2-3|TRBV27|NA|many
CASSLGTVQDTQYF
TGTGCCAGCAGTCTAGGGACGGTTCAGGATACGCAGTATTTT
>TRBJ2-7|TRBV29-1|TRBD1|NA
CSVEDIGTGGYEQYF
TGCAGCGTTGAAGATATTGGGACAGGGGGCTACGAGCAGTACTTC
>TRBJ2-7|TRBV19|NA|few
CASSIGAYEQYF
TGTGCCAGTAGTATAGGAGCCTACGAGCAGTACTTC
>TRBJ1-5|TRBV7-2|NA|NA
CASSLGSVNSNQPQHF
TGTGCCAGCAGCTTAGGTTCGGTTAATAGCAATCAGCCCCAGCATTTT
>TRBJ1-4|TRBV9|TRBD1|NA
CASSGTGEGNEKLFF
TGTGCCAGCAGCGGGACAGGGGAGGGTAATGAAAAACTGTTTTTT
>TRBJ2-4|TRBV28|NA|many
CASSWTGGDLAKNIQYF
TGTGCCAGCAGTTGGACAGGTGGGGACTTAGCCAAAAACATTCAGTACTTC
>TRBJ2-7|TRBV7-2|NA|many
CASSFGASGVPGLNSYEQYF
TGTGCCAGCAGCTTTGGCGCGAGTGGGGTCCCGGGACTCAACTCCTACGAGCAGTACTTC
>TRBJ2-3|TRBV15|NA|many
CATSRDRPLTDTQYF
TGTGCCACCAGCAGAGACAGGCCACTCACAGATACGCAGTATTTT
>TRBJ1-5|TRBV9|NA|many
CASSVGGRGHQPQHF
TGTGCCAGCAGCGTAGGAGGACGGGGGCATCAGCCCCAGCATTTT
>TRBJ1-6|TRBV5-1|NA|few
CASSLVSPRMGGWLSPLHF
TGCGCCAGCAGCTTGGTGTCCCCCCGAATGGGAGGGTGGCTTTCACCCCTCCACTTT
>TRBJ1-2|TRBV7-2|TRBD1|NA
CASSLSLGGAYGYTF
TGTGCCAGCAGTTTGTCTCTAGGGGGCGCCTATGGCTACACCTTC
>TRBJ1-1|TRBV29-1|NA|many
CSAPRANTEAFF
TGCAGCGCCCCCCGGGCGAACACTGAAGCTTTCTTT
>TRBJ1-1|TRBV9|TRBD1|NA
CASSVTGGRTEAFF
TGTGCCAGCAGCGTGACAGGGGGTCGGACTGAAGCTTTCTTT
>TRBJ2-7|TRBV6-1|NA|many
CASRIFSGEQYF
TGTGCCAGCAGAATATTTTCCGGCGAGCAGTACTTC
>TRBJ2-3|TRBV10-3|NA|NA
CAISPQSGSGTDTRYF
TGTGCCATCAGCCCTCAAAGCGGGAGTGGGACAGATACGCGGTATTTT
>TRBJ2-7|TRBV5-1|TRBD1|few
CASSLWDRSYSYEQYF
TGCGCCAGCAGCTTGTGGGACAGAAGCTACTCCTACGAGCAGTACTTC
>TRBJ2-7|TRBV7-2|NA|many
CASSLGNTYEQYF
TGTGCCAGCAGCTTGGGCAACACCTACGAGCAGTACTTC
>TRBJ1-5|TRBV20-1|NA|few
CSATEPIGNQPQHF
TGCAGTGCTACAGAACCTATAGGCAATCAGCCCCAGCATTTT
>TRBJ2-1|TRBV11-2|TRBD2|NA
CASSLGPSCGSSYNEQFF
TGTGCCAGCAGCTTAGGGCCCTCTTGCGGGAGTTCCTACAATGAGCAGTTCTTC
>TRBJ2-5|TRBV2|TRBD2|many
CASSFPSGRQETQYF
TGTGCCAGCAGTTTCCCTAGCGGGAGACAAGAGACCCAGTACTTC
>TRBJ1-2|TRBV5-8|TRBD1|many
CASSLGMGTGGLNGYTF
TGTGCCAGCAGCTTGGGTATGGGGACAGGGGGCCTAAATGGCTACACCTTC
>TRBJ2-7|TRBV7-9|TRBD1|many
CASSLRGCIIGQGFCEQYF
TGTGCCAGCAGCTTAAGGGGGTGCATTATCGGACAGGGCTTTTGCGAGCAGTACTTC
>TRBJ1-6|TRBV24-1|TRBD1|few
CATSHRGENSPLHF
TGTGCCACCAGCCACAGGGGTGAGAATTCACCCCTCCACTTT
>TRBJ1-1|TRBV12-3/TRBV12-4|NA|many
CASSFGGFMNTEAFF
TGTGCCAGCAGTTTCGGGGGGTTCATGAACACTGAAGCTTTCTTT
>TRBJ2-5|TRBV2|NA|many
CASSDWQIQETQYF
TGTGCCAGCAGTGATTGGCAGATACAAGAGACCCAGTACTTC
>TRBJ1-1|TRBV28|TRBD1|many
CASSWDRVYTEAFF
TGTGCCAGCAGTTGGGACAGGGTCTACACTGAAGCTTTCTTT
>TRBJ1-5|TRBV7-3|NA|many
CASSSTPGQPQHF
TGTGCCAGCAGCTCCACGCCAGGACAGCCCCAGCATTTT
>TRBJ2-3|TRBV3-1|TRBD2|many
CASSQGLAADTQYF
TGTGCCAGCAGCCAGGGTCTAGCGGCAGATACGCAGTATTTT
>TRBJ2-5|TRBV7-2|TRBD2|many
CASCDITGGDGLETQYF
TGTGCCAGCTGTGACATTACGGGGGGGGACGGGTTAGAGACCCAGTACTTC
>TRBJ1-2|TRBV12-3/TRBV12-4|NA|few
CASSGAGYGYTF
TGTGCCAGCAGTGGGGCCGGCTATGGCTACACCTTC
>TRBJ2-5|TRBV28|TRBD1|many
CASSLADRGTQYF
TGTGCCAGCAGTTTGGCCGACAGGGGGACCCAGTACTTC
>TRBJ2-7|TRBV7-9|TRBD1|many
CASSPRDRPHEQYF
TGTGCCAGCAGCCCCCGGGACAGGCCCCACGAGCAGTACTTC
>TRBJ2-1|TRBV19|TRBD2|few
CASRGPTLADYNEQFF
TGTGCCAGTAGAGGGCCCACCCTAGCGGACTACAATGAGCAGTTCTTC
>TRBJ2-1|TRBV9|NA|many
CASSVDASSYNEQFF
TGTGCCAGCAGCGTAGACGCTAGCTCCTACAATGAGCAGTTCTTC
>TRBJ2-3|TRBV3-1|NA|few
CASSQDRPRADTQYF
TGTGCCAGCAGCCAAGATCGTCCTAGGGCAGATACGCAGTATTTT
>TRBJ2-7|TRBV7-8|TRBD2|many
CASSQLAGIRYEQYF
TGTGCCAGCAGCCAACTAGCGGGGATCCGCTACGAGCAGTACTTC
>TRBJ2-5|TRBV24-1|NA|few
CATSDRGSQETQYF
TGTGCCACCAGTGATCGGGGGTCCCAAGAGACCCAGTACTTC
>TRBJ1-5|TRBV7-3|NA|few
CASSLRAGRNQPQHF
TGTGCCAGCAGCTTAAGAGCGGGGCGCAATCAGCCCCAGCATTTT
>TRBJ2-7|TRBV19|TRBD2|few
CASSGTSGTPSYEQYF
TGTGCCAGTAGTGGGACTAGCGGGACTCCCTCCTACGAGCAGTACTTC
>TRBJ1-5|TRBV20-1|NA|NA
CGSTTGYDQPQHF
TGCGGAAGCACTACAGGGTACGATCAGCCCCAGCATTTT
>TRBJ2-4|TRBV13|NA|NA
CASSVGEGENIQYF
TGTGCCAGCAGCGTGGGGGAGGGGGAAAACATTCAGTACTTC
>TRBJ2-7|TRBV5-1|NA|NA
CASSLAVGAQGEQYF
TGCGCCAGCAGCTTGGCCGTGGGGGCGCAAGGAGAGCAGTACTTC
>TRBJ2-1|TRBV24-1|NA|NA
CATSDPGPSYNEQFF
TGTGCCACCAGTGACCCCGGACCGTCCTACAATGAGCAGTTCTTC
>TRBJ1-6|TRBV2|NA|many
CASSERSSYSPLHF
TGTGCCAGCAGTGAAAGGTCCTCCTATTCACCCCTCCACTTT